This TCR beta chain was sequenced during a study of cytomegalovirus exposure and HLA in healthy donors. The study, taken as a whole, reports: For cytomegalovirus status, the classifier reportedly gave diagnoses with high specificity and sensitivity. The tendency of first-cohort TCR clusters to co-occur in the 120 or so validation repertoires was the finding of a later analysis.

Using immunoSEQ multiplex PCR, the repertoire was profiled, and TCRdb retains in-frame clones only, with some absent. Of a few hundred thousand clones listed, roughly 90% are singletons. Germline loops: CDR1 SGHVS, CDR2 FNYEAQ. This CDR3 region has 13 residues. Donors came from a validation cohort of about 110 subjects, distinct from the first 666-subject cohort. With respect to this clone: Its antigen is undetermined. The junction and the germline gene differ at one end; a read error may be behind it.

J is TRBJ1-4 and V is TRBV7-6; no definite D call. The sequence came from a woman younger than 35 in good health and CMV-seronegative. Specimen: PBMCs. The CDR3 is CASSRRGHEKLFF. The CDR3 DNA reads TGTGCCAGCAGCCGACGGGGTCATGAGAAACTGTTTTTT. Full variable domain (rest looked up from reference TRBV7-6 and TRBJ1-4): GAGVSQSPRYKVTKRGQDVALRCDPISGHVSLYWYRQALGQGPEFLTYFNYEAQQDKSGLPNDRFSAERPEGSISTLTIQRTEQRDSAMYRCASSRRGHEKLFFGSGTQLSVL.